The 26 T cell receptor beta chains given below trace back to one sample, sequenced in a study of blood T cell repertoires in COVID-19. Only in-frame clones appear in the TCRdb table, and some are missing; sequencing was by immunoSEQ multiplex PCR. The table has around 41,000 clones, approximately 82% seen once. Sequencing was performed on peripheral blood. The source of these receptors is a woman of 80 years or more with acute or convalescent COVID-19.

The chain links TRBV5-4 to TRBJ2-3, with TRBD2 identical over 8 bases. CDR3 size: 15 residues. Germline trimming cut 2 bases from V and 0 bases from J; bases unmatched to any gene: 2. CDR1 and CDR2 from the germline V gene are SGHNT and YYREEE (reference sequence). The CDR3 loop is CASSLAGASTDTQYF. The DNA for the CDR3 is TGTGCCAGCAGCTTAGCGGGGGCCAGCACAGATACGCAGTATTTT.

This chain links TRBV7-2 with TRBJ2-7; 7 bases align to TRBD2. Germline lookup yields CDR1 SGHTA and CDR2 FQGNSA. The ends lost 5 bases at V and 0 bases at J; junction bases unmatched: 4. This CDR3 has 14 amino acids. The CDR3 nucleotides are TGTGCCAGCAGCCCCGGGAGGATCTCCTACGAGCAGTACTTC. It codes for CASSPGRISYEQYF.

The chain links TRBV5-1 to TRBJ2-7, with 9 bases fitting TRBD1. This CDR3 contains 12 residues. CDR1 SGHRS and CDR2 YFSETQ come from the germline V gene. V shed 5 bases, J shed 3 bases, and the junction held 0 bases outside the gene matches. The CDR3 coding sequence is TGCGCCAGCAGGGGACAGGGCTACGAGCAGTACTTC. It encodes CASRGQGYEQYF.

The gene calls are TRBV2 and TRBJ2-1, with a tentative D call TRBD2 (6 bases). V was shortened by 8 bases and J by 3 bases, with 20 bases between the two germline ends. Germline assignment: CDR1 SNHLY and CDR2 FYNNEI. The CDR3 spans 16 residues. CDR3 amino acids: CASSYTRTGGYNEQFF. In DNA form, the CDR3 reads TGTGCCAGCTCTTATACCCGGACCGGGGGCTACAATGAGCAGTTCTTC.

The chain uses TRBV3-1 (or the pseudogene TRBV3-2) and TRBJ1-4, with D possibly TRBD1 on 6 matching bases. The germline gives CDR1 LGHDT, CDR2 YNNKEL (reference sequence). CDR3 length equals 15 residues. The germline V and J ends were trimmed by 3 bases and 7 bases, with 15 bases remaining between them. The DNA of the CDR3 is TGTGCCAGCAGCCAGGCCGGGACATCTGGTGAAAAACTGTTTTTT. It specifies CASSQAGTSGEKLFF.

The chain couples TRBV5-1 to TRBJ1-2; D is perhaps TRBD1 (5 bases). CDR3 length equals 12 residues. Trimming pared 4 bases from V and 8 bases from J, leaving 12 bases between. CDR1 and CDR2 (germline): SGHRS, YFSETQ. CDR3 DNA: TGCGCCAGCAGCCGGGAGGGGATCGGCTACACCTTC. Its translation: CASSREGIGYTF.

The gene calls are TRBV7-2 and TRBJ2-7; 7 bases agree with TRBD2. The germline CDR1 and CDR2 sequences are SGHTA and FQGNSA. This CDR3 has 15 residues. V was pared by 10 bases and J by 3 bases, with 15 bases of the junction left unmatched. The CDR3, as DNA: TGTGCCACCCGTATCGGGGGGACGGTAGGCTACGAGCAGTACTTC. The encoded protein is CATRIGGTVGYEQYF.

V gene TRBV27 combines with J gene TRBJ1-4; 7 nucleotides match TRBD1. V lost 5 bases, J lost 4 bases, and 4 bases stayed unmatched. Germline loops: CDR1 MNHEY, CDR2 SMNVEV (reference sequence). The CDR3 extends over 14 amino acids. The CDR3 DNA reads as TGTGCCAGCAGTCCCCGGGACAGTAATGAAAAACTGTTTTTT. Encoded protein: CASSPRDSNEKLFF.

The CDR3 DNA reads TGTGCCACAATGATAGGGGCCAGCTACACCTTC. It encodes CATMIGASYTF. V gene TRBV19 combines with J gene TRBJ1-2, with a weak D call TRBD1 (5 bases). Germline CDR1 LNHDA, CDR2 SQIVND (reference sequence). V was cut by 10 bases and J by 9 bases, with 15 bases left in between. This CDR3 is 11 amino acids long.

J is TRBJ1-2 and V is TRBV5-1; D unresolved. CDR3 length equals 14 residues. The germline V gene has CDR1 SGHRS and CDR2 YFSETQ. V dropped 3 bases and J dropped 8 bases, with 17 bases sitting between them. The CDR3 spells CASSSTVGLGGYTF. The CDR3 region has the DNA TGCGCCAGCAGCTCAACAGTGGGCCTTGGGGGCTACACCTTC.

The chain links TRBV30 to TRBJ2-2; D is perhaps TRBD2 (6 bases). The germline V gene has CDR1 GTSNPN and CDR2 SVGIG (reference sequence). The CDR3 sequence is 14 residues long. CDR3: CALGRGKNTGELFF. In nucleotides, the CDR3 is TGTGCTCTGGGGCGGGGTAAGAACACCGGGGAGCTGTTTTTT. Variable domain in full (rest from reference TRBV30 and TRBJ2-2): SQTIHQWPATLVQPVGSPLSLECTVEGTSNPNLYWYRQAAGRGLQLLFYSVGIGQISSEVPQNLSASRPQDRQFILSSKKLLLSDSGFYLCALGRGKNTGELFFGEGSRLTVL.

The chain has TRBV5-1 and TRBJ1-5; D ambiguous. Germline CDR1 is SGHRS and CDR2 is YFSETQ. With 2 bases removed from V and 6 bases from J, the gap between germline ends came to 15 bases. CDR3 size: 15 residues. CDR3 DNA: TGCGCCAGCAGCTTCCTCGGAGGGCCAGGTCAGCCCCAGCATTTT. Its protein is CASSFLGGPGQPQHF.

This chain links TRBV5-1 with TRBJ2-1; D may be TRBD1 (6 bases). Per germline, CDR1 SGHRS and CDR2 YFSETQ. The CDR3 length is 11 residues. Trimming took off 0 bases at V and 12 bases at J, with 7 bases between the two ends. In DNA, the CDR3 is TGCGCCAGCAGCTTGGAAGGGGGGCAGTTCTTC. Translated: CASSLEGGQFF.

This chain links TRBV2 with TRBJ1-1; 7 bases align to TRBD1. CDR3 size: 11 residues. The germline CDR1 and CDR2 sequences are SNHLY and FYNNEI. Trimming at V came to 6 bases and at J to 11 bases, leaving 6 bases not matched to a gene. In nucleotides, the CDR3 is TGTGCCAGCAGCTCCAGGGGGGCGGCTTTCTTT. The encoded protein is CASSSRGAAFF.

CDR3 loop: CASSLDSNNYGYTF. The CDR3 DNA sequence: TGTGCCAGCAGCTTGGATAGCAATAACTATGGCTACACCTTC. V and J are TRBV5-4 and TRBJ1-2, with D unclear. V dropped 0 bases and J dropped 1 base, with 7 bases sitting between them. The length of the CDR3 is 14 residues. Germline-derived CDR1 and CDR2 are SGHNT and YYREEE (reference sequence). Complete variable domain (other parts from reference TRBV5-4 and TRBJ1-2): ETGVTQSPTHLIKTRGQQVTLRCSSQSGHNTVSWYQQALGQGPQFIFQYYREEENGRGNFPPRFSGLQFPNYSSELNVNALELDDSALYLCASSLDSNNYGYTFGSGTRLTVV.

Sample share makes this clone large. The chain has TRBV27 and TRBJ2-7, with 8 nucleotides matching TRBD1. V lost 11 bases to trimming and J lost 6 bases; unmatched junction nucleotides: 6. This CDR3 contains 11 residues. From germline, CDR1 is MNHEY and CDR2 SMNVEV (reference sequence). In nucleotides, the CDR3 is TGTGCCGTTGGACAGGGAGGCGAGCAGTACTTC. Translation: CAVGQGGEQYF.

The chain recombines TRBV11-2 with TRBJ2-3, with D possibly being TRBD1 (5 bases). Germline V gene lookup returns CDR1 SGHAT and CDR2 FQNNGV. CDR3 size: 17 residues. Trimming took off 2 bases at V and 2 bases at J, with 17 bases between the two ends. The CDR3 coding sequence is TGTGCCAGCAGCTTAACGGTTGGGGCCGGAATCACAGATACGCAGTATTTT. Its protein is CASSLTVGAGITDTQYF.

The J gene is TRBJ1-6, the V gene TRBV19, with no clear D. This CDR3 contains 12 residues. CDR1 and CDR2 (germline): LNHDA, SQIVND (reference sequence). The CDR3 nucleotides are TGTCCTAGGGAGAGAGAGAATTCACCCCTCCACTTT. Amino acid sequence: CPRERENSPLHF.

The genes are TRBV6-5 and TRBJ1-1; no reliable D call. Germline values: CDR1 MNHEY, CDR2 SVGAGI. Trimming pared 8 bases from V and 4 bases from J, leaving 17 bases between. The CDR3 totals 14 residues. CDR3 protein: CASSIFGQGTEAFF. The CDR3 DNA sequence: TGTGCCAGCTCCATCTTTGGGCAAGGCACTGAAGCTTTCTTT.

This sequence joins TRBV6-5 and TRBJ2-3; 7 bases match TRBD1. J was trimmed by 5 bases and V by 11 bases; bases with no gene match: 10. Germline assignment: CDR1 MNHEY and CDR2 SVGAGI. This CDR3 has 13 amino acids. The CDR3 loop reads CAGRQGIVDTQYF. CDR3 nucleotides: TGTGCCGGTAGACAGGGAATCGTAGATACGCAGTATTTT.

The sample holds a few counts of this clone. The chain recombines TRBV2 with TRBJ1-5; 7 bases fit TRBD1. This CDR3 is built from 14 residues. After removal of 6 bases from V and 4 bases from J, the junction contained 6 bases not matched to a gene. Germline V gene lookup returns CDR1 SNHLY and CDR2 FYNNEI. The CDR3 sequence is CASRTYRGNQPQHF. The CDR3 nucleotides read TGTGCCAGCAGGACCTACAGGGGAAATCAGCCCCAGCATTTT.

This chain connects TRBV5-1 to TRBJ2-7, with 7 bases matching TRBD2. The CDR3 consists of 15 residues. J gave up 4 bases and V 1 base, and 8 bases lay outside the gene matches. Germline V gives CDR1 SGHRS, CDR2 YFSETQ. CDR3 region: CASSLRGEGRYEQYF. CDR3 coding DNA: TGCGCCAGCAGCTTGCGGGGGGAGGGGAGGTACGAGCAGTACTTC.

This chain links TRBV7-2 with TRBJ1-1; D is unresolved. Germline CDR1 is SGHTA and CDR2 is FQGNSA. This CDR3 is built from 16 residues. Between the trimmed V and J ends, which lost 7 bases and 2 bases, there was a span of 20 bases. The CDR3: CASTLYPIGSNTEAFF. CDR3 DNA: TGTGCCAGCACCCTCTACCCGATAGGGAGCAACACTGAAGCTTTCTTT.

The CDR3 sequence: CAVRASGANSPLHF. The CDR3 region has the DNA TGTGCCGTCAGGGCCTCGGGAGCTAATTCACCCCTCCACTTT. The chain joins TRBV19 to TRBJ1-6; possibly TRBD1 for D (5 bases). CDR3 length: 14 residues. Germline V gene sequence: CDR1 LNHDA, CDR2 SQIVND (reference sequence). V was cut by 11 bases and J by 6 bases, with 17 bases left in between.

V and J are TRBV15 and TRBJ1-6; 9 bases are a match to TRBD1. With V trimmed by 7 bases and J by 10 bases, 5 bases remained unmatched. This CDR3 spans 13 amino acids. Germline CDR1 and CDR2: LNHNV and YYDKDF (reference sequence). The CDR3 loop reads CATTTGGGSPLHF. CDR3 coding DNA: TGTGCCACCACCACAGGGGGCGGCTCACCCCTCCACTTT.

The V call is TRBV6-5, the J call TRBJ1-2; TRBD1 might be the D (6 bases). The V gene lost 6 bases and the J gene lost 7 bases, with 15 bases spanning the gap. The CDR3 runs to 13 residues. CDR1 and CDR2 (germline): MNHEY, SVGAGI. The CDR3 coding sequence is TGTGCCAGCAGCCTAAACAGGGAGGGTGGCTACACCTTC. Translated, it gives CASSLNREGGYTF.